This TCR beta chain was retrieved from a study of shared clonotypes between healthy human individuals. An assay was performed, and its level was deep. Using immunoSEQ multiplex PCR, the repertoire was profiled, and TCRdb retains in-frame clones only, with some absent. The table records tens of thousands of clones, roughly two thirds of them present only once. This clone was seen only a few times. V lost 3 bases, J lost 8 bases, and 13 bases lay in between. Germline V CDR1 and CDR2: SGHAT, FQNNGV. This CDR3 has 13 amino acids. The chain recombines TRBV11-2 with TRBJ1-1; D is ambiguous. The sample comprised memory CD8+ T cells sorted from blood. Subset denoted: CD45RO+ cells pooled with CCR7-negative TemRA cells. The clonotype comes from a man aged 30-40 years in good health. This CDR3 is CASSLSSSVEAFF. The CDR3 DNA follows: TGTGCCAGCAGCTTGTCGTCTTCGGTCGAAGCTTTCTTT.